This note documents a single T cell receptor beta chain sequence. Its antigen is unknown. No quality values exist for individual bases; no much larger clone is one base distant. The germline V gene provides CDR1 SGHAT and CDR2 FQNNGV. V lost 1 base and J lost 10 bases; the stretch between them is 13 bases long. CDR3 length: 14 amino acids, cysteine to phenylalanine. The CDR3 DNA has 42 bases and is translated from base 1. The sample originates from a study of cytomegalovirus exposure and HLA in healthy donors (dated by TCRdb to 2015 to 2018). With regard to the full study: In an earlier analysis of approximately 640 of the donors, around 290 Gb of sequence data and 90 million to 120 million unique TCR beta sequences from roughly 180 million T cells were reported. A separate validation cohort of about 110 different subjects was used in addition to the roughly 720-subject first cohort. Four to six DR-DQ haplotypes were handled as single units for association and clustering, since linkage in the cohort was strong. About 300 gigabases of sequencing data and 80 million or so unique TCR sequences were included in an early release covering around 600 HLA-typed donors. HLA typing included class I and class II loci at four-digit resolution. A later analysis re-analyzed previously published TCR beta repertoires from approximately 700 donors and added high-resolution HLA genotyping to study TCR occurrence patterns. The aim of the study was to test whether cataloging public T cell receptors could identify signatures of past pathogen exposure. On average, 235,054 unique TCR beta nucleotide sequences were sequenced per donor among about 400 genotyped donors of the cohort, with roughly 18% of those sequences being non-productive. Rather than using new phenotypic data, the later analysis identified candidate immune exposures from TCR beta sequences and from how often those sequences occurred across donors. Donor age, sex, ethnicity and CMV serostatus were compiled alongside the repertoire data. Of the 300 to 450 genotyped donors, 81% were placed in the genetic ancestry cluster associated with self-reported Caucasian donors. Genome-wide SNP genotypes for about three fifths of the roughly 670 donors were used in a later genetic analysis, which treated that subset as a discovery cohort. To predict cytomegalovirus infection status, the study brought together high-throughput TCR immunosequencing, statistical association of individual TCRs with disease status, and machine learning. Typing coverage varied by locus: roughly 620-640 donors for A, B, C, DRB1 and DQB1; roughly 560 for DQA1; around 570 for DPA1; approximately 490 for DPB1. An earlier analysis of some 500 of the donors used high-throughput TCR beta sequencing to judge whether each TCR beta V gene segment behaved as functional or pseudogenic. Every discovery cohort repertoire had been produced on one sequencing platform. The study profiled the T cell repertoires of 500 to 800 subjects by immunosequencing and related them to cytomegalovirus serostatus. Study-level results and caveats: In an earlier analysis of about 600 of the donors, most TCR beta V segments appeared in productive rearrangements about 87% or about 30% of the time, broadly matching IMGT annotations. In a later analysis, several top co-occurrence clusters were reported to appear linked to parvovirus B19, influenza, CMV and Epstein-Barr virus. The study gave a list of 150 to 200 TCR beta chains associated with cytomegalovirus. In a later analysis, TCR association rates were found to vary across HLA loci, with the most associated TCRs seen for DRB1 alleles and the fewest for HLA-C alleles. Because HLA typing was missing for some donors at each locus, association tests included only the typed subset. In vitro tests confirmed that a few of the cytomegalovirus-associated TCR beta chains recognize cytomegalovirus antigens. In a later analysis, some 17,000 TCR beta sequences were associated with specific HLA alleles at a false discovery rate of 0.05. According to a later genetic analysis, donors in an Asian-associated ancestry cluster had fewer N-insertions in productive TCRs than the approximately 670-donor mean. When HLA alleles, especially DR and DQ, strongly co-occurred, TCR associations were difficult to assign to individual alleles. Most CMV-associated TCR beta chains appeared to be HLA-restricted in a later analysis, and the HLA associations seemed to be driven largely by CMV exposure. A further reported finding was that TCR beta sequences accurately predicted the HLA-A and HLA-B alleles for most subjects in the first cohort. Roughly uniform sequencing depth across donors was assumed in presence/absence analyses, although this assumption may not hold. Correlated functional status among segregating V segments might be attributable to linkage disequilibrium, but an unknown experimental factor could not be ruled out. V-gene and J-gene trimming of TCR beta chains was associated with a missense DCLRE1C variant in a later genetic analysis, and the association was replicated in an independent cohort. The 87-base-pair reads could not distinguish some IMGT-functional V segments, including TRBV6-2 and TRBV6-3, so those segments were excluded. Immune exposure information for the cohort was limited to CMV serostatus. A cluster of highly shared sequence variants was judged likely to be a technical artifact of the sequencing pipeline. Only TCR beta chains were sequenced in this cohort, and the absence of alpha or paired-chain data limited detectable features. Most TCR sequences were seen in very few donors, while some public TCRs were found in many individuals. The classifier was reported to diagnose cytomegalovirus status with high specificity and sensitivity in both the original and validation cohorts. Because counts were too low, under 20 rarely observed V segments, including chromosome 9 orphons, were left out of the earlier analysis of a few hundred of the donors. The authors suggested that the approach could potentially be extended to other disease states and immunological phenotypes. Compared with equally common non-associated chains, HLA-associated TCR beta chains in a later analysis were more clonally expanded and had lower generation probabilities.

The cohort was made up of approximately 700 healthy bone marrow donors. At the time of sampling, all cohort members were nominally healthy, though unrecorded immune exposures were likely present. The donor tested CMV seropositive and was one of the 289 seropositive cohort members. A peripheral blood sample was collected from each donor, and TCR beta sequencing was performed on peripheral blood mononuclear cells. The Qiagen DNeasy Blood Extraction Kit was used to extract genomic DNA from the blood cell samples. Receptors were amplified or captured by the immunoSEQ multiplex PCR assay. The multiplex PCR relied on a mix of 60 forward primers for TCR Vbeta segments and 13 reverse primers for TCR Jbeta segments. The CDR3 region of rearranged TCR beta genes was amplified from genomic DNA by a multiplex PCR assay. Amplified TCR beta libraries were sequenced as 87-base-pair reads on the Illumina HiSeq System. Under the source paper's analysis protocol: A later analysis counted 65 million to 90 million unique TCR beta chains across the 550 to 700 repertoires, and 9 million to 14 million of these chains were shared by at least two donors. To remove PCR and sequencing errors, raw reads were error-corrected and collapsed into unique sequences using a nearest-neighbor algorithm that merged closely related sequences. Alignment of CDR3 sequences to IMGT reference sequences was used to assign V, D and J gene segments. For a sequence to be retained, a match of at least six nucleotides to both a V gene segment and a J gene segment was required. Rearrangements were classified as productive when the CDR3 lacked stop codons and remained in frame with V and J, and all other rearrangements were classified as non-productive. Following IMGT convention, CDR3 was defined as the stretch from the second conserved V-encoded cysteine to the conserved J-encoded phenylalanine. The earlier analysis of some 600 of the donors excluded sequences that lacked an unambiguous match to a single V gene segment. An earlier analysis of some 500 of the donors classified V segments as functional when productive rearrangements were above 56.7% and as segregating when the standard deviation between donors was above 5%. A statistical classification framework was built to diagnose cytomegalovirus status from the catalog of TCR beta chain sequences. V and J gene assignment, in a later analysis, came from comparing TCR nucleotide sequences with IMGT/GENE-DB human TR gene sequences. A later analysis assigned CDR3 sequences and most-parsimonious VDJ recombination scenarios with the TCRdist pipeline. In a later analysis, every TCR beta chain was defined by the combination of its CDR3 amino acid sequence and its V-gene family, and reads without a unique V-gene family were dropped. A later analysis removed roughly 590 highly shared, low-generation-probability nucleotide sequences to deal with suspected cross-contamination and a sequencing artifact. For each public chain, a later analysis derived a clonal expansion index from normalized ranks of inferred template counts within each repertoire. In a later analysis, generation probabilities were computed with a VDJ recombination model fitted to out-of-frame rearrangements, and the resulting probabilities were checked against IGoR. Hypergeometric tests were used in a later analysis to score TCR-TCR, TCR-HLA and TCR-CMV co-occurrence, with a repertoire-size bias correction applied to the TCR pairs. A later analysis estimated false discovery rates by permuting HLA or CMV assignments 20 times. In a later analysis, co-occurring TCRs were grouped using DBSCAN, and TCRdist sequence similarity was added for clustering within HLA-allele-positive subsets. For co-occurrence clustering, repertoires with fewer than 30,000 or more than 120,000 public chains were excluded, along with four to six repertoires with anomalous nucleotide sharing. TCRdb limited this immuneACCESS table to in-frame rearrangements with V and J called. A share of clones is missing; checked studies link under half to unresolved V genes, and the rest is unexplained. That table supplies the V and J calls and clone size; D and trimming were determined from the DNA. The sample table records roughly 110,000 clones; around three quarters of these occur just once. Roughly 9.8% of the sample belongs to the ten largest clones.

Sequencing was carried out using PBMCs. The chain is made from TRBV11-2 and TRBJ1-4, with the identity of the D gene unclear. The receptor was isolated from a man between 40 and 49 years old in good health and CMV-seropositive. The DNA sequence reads TGTGCCAGCAGCTTAGGCCAGGCAGTCGCAAAACTGTTTTTT. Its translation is CASSLGQAVAKLFF.